The clone carrying this T cell receptor beta chain was seen more than once but under ten times. Its antigen is currently unknown. PBMCs were collected from an approximately 10 ml volume of fresh peripheral blood. This entry comes from a study of T cells in Graves' hyperthyroidism and ophthalmopathy. Study-level information: Peripheral blood samples were taken at initial diagnosis, prior to any treatment. Findings and limits, study-wide: Using 13 V-J features, a model discriminated ophthalmopathy from stable hyperthyroidism. Expanded thyroid clonotypes (above 0.001) were mostly also found in blood.

Amplification of TCR beta CDR3 regions was performed using RNA transcripts as template. HTBI primers drove first-round RT-PCR of the TCR CDR3. Using its own MiXCR run on the multiplex PCR reads, TCRdb lists one record per CDR3 protein. The data hold roughly 700,000 distinct CDR3 sequences, with under 45% observed a single time. V lost 3 bases and J 1 base, leaving 3 bases between the germline ends. Germline V gives CDR1 DFQATT, CDR2 SNEGSKA (reference sequence). The CDR3 runs 11 residues. Specimen: blood. This chain links TRBV20-1 with TRBJ2-5; no firm D call. This TCR was sampled from a woman in her thirties or forties with Graves' hyperthyroidism. The CDR3 is CSASSQETQYF. The CDR3 DNA sequence: TGCAGTGCTAGTTCCCAAGAGACCCAGTACTTC.